Presented here are 2 T cell receptor beta chains from one specimen sequenced in a study of human T cells and chemical hapten exposure. A single record per CDR3 protein comes from TCRdb applying MiXCR to the RACE reads. Here the sample spans about 69,000 distinct CDR3 sequences, around 30% being singletons. Regarding time point: patch test 1, 2 weeks after DPC sensitization. Specified treatment: therapeutic diphenylcyclopropenone sensitization with weekly scalp DPC. The sequencing here drew on whole blood, taken in connection with sensitization to the hapten diphenylcyclopropenone (DPC). These receptors were collected from a man aged 40-49 years with alopecia areata. Some clones in this sample may be carry-over from other donors' samples.

The chain couples TRBV19 to TRBJ2-1; 10 bases map to TRBD2. The germline V gene encodes CDR1 LNHDA and CDR2 SQIVND (reference sequence). The CDR3 is 14 residues long. The junction had 6 bases not matched to a gene; V was cut back by 9 bases and J by 4 bases. The CDR3 here is CASSSGRLYNEQFF. CDR3 DNA: TGTGCCAGCTCTAGCGGGAGATTGTACAATGAGCAGTTCTTC.

The J gene is TRBJ2-3, the V gene TRBV7-7; 7 bases align to TRBD2. CDR3 length: 15 residues. J gave up 6 bases and V 5 bases, and 11 bases lay outside the gene matches. Germline assignment: CDR1 SSHAT and CDR2 FNYEAQ (reference sequence). CDR3 nucleotide sequence: TGTGCCAGCAGCCAAAGTCTAGCGGCGCGGGATACGCAGTATTTT. Amino acids: CASSQSLAARDTQYF.